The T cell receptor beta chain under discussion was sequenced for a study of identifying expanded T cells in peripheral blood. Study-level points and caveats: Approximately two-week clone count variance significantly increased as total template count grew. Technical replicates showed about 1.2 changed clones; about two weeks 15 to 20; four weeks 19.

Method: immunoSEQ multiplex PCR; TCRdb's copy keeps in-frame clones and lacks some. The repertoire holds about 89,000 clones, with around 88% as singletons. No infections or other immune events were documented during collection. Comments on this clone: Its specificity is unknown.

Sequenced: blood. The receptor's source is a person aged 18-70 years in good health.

CDR3 region: CASSKGGQGETQYF. The CDR3 DNA sequence: TGTGCCAGCAGCAAAGGTGGACAGGGTGAGACCCAGTACTTC. V and J are TRBV27 and TRBJ2-5; 8 nucleotides match TRBD1. Germline-derived CDR1 and CDR2 are MNHEY and SMNVEV (reference sequence). The CDR3 extends over 14 amino acids. J was trimmed by 5 bases and V by 6 bases; bases with no gene match: 8.